The 11 T cell receptor beta chains presented below share a single source sample, sequenced in a study of T cell changes during pregnancy in multiple sclerosis. The data were produced by immunoSEQ multiplex PCR, yet TCRdb's version contains in-frame clones alone and is incomplete. The table has tens of thousands of clones, around four fifths seen once. Sequenced here: CD4+ T cells from peripheral blood mononuclear cells, sampled before pregnancy. The receptors were sampled from a female donor with multiple sclerosis, enrolled in a pregnancy study.

The genes are TRBV5-6 and TRBJ1-2, with a weak D call TRBD1 (5 bases). From germline, CDR1 is SGHDT and CDR2 YYEEEE. Trimming pared 4 bases from V and 4 bases from J, leaving 17 bases between. The CDR3 length is 15 residues. Here the CDR3 reads CASSRGPTNSYGYTF. CDR3 nucleotides: TGTGCCAGCAGCAGGGGCCCTACTAATTCCTATGGCTACACCTTC.

The genes are TRBV7-2 and TRBJ2-1; possible D gene TRBD1, 5 bases. The germline CDR1 and CDR2 sequences are SGHTA and FQGNSA. V was pared by 4 bases and J by 0 bases, with 13 bases between. This CDR3 spans 16 amino acids. The CDR3 DNA sequence: TGTGCCAGCAGCTCCAACCTAGGGGCCTCCTACAATGAGCAGTTCTTC. Translation: CASSSNLGASYNEQFF.

This chain uses TRBV7-8 with TRBJ1-1; 8 bases match TRBD1. The CDR3 is 16 amino acids. Germline CDR1 reads SGHVS; CDR2 reads FQNEAQ. Trimming cost V 5 bases and J 1 base; bases outside gene matches: 9. The DNA of the CDR3 is TGTGCCAGCAGCACATCCGTCGGACAGGGGAACACTGAAGCTTTCTTT. Translation gives CASSTSVGQGNTEAFF.

This sequence joins TRBV9 and TRBJ2-2; no definite D call. V was clipped by 6 bases and J by 2 bases, with 8 bases between them. Germline assignment: CDR1 SGDLS and CDR2 YYNGEE. The CDR3 runs to 13 residues. The CDR3 sequence is CASKEYNTGELFF. CDR3 in DNA: TGTGCCAGCAAGGAGTATAACACCGGGGAGCTGTTTTTT. The full variable domain, its missing parts supplied by reference TRBV9 and TRBJ2-2, is DSGVTQTPKHLITATGQRVTLRCSPRSGDLSVYWYQQSLDQGLQFLIQYYNGEERAKGNILERFSAQQFPDLHSELNLSSLELGDSALYFCASKEYNTGELFFGEGSRLTVL.

The chain employs TRBV30 and TRBJ2-4, with 8 bases fitting TRBD1. Germline loops: CDR1 GTSNPN, CDR2 SVGIG (reference sequence). J gave up 2 bases and V 0 bases, and 15 bases lay outside the gene matches. CDR3 size: 19 residues. CDR3 region: CAWSVPKFRTGRSKNIQYF. The CDR3 coding sequence is TGTGCCTGGAGTGTGCCGAAGTTTAGGACAGGGAGGTCCAAAAACATTCAGTACTTC. Full variable domain (missing parts from reference TRBV30 and TRBJ2-4): SQTIHQWPATLVQPVGSPLSLECTVEGTSNPNLYWYRQAAGRGLQLLFYSVGIGQISSEVPQNLSASRPQDRQFILSSKKLLLSDSGFYLCAWSVPKFRTGRSKNIQYFGAGTRLSVL.

The CDR3 region has the DNA TGTGCCAGTAGTATGGAGGGGGCGTCCGAGCAGTACTTC. Translated, it gives CASSMEGASEQYF. The chain has TRBV19 and TRBJ2-7; maybe TRBD1 (7 bases). Looked up from germline, CDR1 is LNHDA and CDR2 is SQIVND (reference sequence). The CDR3 has 13 amino acids. The germline V and J ends were trimmed by 3 bases and 6 bases, with 12 bases remaining between them.

This chain links TRBV7-3 with TRBJ1-2; 9 bases agree with TRBD1. With 5 bases clipped from V and 8 bases from J, the junction kept 6 bases outside the gene matches. Germline V gene data show CDR1 as SGHTA and CDR2 as FQGTGA. CDR3 length: 13 residues. DNA for the CDR3: TGTGCCAGCAGCCTTGGGACAGGGACCGGCTACACCTTC. Its translation is CASSLGTGTGYTF.

CDR3 residues: CASSSHRESTDTQYF. The CDR3 region has the DNA TGTGCCAGCAGCAGCCACAGGGAAAGCACAGATACGCAGTATTTT. The chain has TRBV5-4 and TRBJ2-3, with D perhaps matching TRBD1 (6 bases). Germline values: CDR1 SGHNT, CDR2 YYREEE (reference sequence). V was cut by 4 bases and J by 0 bases, with 12 bases left in between. CDR3 length equals 15 residues. Using reference TRBV5-4 and TRBJ2-3 for the parts outside the CDR3, the full variable domain is ETGVTQSPTHLIKTRGQQVTLRCSSQSGHNTVSWYQQALGQGPQFIFQYYREEENGRGNFPPRFSGLQFPNYSSELNVNALELDDSALYLCASSSHRESTDTQYFGPGTRLTVL.

The rearrangement links TRBV4-3 to TRBJ2-2; D is uncertain. The CDR3 totals 16 residues. The V gene's germline CDR1 is LGHNA and CDR2 YSLEER. With 3 bases removed from V and 5 bases from J, the gap between germline ends came to 16 bases. For the CDR3, the DNA is TGCGCCAGCAGCCACCCAAACAGACCTTTTACCGGGGAGCTGTTTTTT. Translating it yields CASSHPNRPFTGELFF.

This clone occurred once. The J gene is TRBJ2-5, the V gene TRBV2; D perhaps matches TRBD2 (5 bases). The CDR3 contains 11 residues. The V end lost 8 bases, the J end lost 7 bases, and 11 bases lay between the germline ends. In germline, CDR1 is SNHLY, CDR2 FYNNEI. The CDR3 sequence is CASSTRGTQYF. CDR3 coding DNA: TGTGCCAGCTCTACCCGGGGGACCCAGTACTTC.

This clone was counted a single time. This chain connects TRBV6-6 to TRBJ1-2; D is possibly TRBD1 (6 bases). Trimming shortened V by 2 bases and J by 1 base, and 14 bases separated the two germline ends. CDR1 and CDR2 (germline): MNHNY, SVGAGI (reference sequence). This CDR3 region has 16 residues. In DNA form, the CDR3 reads TGTGCCAGCAGTTACGGCGGGGGGGCAAATAACTATGGCTACACCTTC. This encodes CASSYGGGANNYGYTF.